What follows is one T cell receptor (beta chain) and its context. Antigen unknown. The data are from a study of shared clonotypes between healthy human individuals. Overall study: A couple of women and three men aged 18 to 49 made up the donors.

Cells designated naive CD8 were CD45RO-negative and were positively selected for CCR7, with terminally differentiated effector memory CD45RA+ cells excluded. This CDR3 is built from 13 residues. CDR1 is MDHEN, CDR2 SYDVKM, per germline. V was shortened by 2 bases and J by 3 bases, with 7 bases between the two germline ends. Study observations and caveats: The sharing of 4.5% to 5.5% of naive CD4 clonotypes was seen across a handful of donors.

In the source study's methods: Filtering was not the same, since immunoSEQ gave junction-only sequences without quality scores. Repertoires were generated with immunoSEQ multiplex PCR, while TCRdb's copy carries only in-frame clones and drops some. V and J calls and clone size are those listed in that table; D and trimming were worked out from the DNA. The data contain around 1.9 million clones, around 93% of them seen just once; the ten biggest clones take up over 1.5%. Sequenced: naive CD8+ T cells from PBMCs. V is TRBV28 and J is TRBJ1-2; a weak D match, TRBD1 (5 bases). This clonotype was sampled from a man younger than 35 in good health. Some clones in this sample may be carry-over from other donors' samples. CDR3: CASSLMTDYGYTF. CDR3 bases: TGTGCCAGCAGTTTAATGACAGACTATGGCTACACCTTC.